The rows below give T cell receptor beta chains drawn from one sample of a study of shared clonotypes between healthy human individuals. TCRdb's copy holds only in-frame clones and misses some; the assay was immunoSEQ multiplex PCR. The sample records under 700,000 clones, 95% being singletons. The sample was naive CD8+ T cells sorted from blood. Every receptor here comes from a woman aged 25-40 years in good health. Both conserved end residues are part of each CDR3. The D gene is left open where the match is weak. Some rows mark clone size as missing; the rest say once, few, many or name a class of expanded clone.

V gene	J gene	D gene	clone size	CDR3 protein	CDR3 DNA
TRBV15	TRBJ2-4	NA	NA	CATSGGEGNIQYF	TGTGCCACCAGCGGAGGGGAAGGAAACATTCAGTACTTC
TRBV27	TRBJ2-7	TRBD2	NA	CASSLLLGSGPYEQYF	TGTGCCAGCAGTTTACTGCTCGGTAGCGGGCCATACGAGCAGTACTTC
TRBV9	TRBJ2-1	NA	once	CASSVGDLGNEQFF	TGTGCCAGCAGCGTAGGTGATCTAGGGAATGAGCAGTTCTTC
TRBV5-6	TRBJ1-6	NA	NA	CASSPGLNSPLHF	TGTGCCAGCAGCCCCGGGTTGAATTCACCCCTCCACTTT
TRBV7-7	TRBJ2-1	NA	NA	CASSRTAYNEQFF	TGTGCCAGCAGTCGGACAGCATACAATGAGCAGTTCTTC
TRBV6-1	TRBJ2-7	TRBD2	NA	CASRLREMVVYEQYF	TGTGCCAGCAGATTGCGGGAGATGGTAGTCTACGAGCAGTACTTC
TRBV28	TRBJ1-1	NA	NA	CASSLSGQGNTEAFF	TGTGCCAGCAGTTTATCGGGGCAGGGGAACACTGAAGCTTTCTTT
TRBV13	TRBJ1-1	NA	NA	CASSLESLLGTEAFF	TGTGCCAGCAGCTTAGAATCTTTGTTGGGCACTGAAGCTTTCTTT
TRBV6-1	TRBJ2-1	TRBD2	NA	CASSESPIALLAGVGNEQFF	TGTGCCAGCAGTGAATCTCCGATAGCGTTACTAGCGGGAGTGGGGAATGAGCAGTTCTTC
TRBV19	TRBJ2-2	NA	NA	CASSILGNTGELFF	TGTGCCAGTAGTATTTTAGGGAACACCGGGGAGCTGTTTTTT
TRBV27	TRBJ2-7	TRBD2	NA	CASSESGTSGRRGSGEQYF	TGTGCCAGCAGTGAATCCGGGACTAGCGGGAGGCGAGGGTCGGGCGAGCAGTACTTC
TRBV27	TRBJ2-5	TRBD2	NA	CASSSGTSSETQYF	TGTGCCAGCAGTTCCGGGACTAGTTCGGAGACCCAGTACTTC
TRBV25-1	TRBJ2-3	NA	once	CASSDGGTSADTQYF	TGTGCCAGCAGTGATGGGGGGACATCGGCAGATACGCAGTATTTT
TRBV2	TRBJ1-5	NA	once	CASRLRGDSNQPQHF	TGTGCCAGCAGACTCCGGGGGGATAGCAATCAGCCCCAGCATTTT
TRBV5-4	TRBJ2-7	TRBD2	NA	CASSGTSGPEQYF	TGTGCCAGCAGCGGGACTAGCGGTCCCGAGCAGTACTTC
TRBV6-5	TRBJ1-2	NA	NA	CASSYKDTASNYGYTF	TGTGCCAGCAGTTACAAGGATACCGCTTCAAACTATGGCTACACCTTC
TRBV25-1	TRBJ2-1	NA	NA	CASSEFGGDRDNEQFF	TGTGCCAGCAGTGAATTTGGGGGCGACCGGGACAATGAGCAGTTCTTC
TRBV11-2	TRBJ1-2	TRBD1	NA	CASSRRDRDPGYTF	TGTGCCAGCAGCCGCCGGGACAGGGACCCGGGCTACACCTTC
TRBV6-6	TRBJ1-2	NA	NA	CASSTGGAYGYTF	TGTGCCAGCTCAACGGGGGGCGCCTATGGCTACACCTTC
TRBV19	TRBJ2-7	TRBD2	NA	CASTPDSGNLPYEQYF	TGTGCCAGCACCCCTGATAGCGGGAACTTACCCTACGAGCAGTACTTC
TRBV13	TRBJ2-2	TRBD1	NA	CASSHPGQYTGELFF	TGTGCCAGCAGCCATCCGGGACAGTACACCGGGGAGCTGTTTTTT
TRBV9	TRBJ2-2	TRBD2	NA	CASSVVAGANTGELFF	TGTGCCAGCAGCGTAGTAGCGGGGGCGAACACCGGGGAGCTGTTTTTT
TRBV27	TRBJ1-2	NA	NA	CASSSMNHPTRRVFGGYTF	TGTGCCAGCAGTTCAATGAACCACCCCACTAGGCGGGTCTTCGGTGGCTACACCTTC
TRBV10-3	TRBJ2-3	TRBD2	NA	CAISAPWTSGTADTQYF	TGTGCCATCAGTGCCCCATGGACTAGCGGTACTGCAGATACGCAGTATTTT
TRBV4-1	TRBJ2-1	NA	NA	CASSPRAGLVSFF	TGCGCCAGCAGCCCCCGGGCCGGACTCGTCTCATTCTTC
TRBV7-9	TRBJ2-7	NA	few	CASSLPPSGPPYEQYF	TGTGCCAGCAGCCTTCCCCCCAGCGGGCCCCCCTACGAGCAGTACTTC
TRBV7-2	TRBJ2-7	TRBD2	NA	CASSFTSGETYEQYF	TGTGCCAGCAGCTTCACTAGCGGGGAGACCTACGAGCAGTACTTC
TRBV6-5	TRBJ2-7	NA	NA	CASSLQGSYEQYF	TGTGCCAGCAGTTTACAAGGCTCCTACGAGCAGTACTTC
TRBV7-9	TRBJ1-2	NA	NA	CASSQRDYGYTF	TGTGCCAGCAGCCAAAGGGACTATGGCTACACCTTC
TRBV27	TRBJ2-1	NA	NA	CASSWRGDHNEQFF	TGTGCCAGCAGTTGGAGGGGGGACCACAATGAGCAGTTCTTC
TRBV28	TRBJ2-7	NA	NA	CASRFEDNYEQYF	TGTGCCAGCAGATTCGAGGACAACTACGAGCAGTACTTC
TRBV28	TRBJ2-5	TRBD1	NA	CASRPTLRDRGQETQYF	TGTGCCAGCAGACCTACCCTCCGGGACAGGGGACAAGAGACCCAGTACTTC
TRBV13	TRBJ1-5	TRBD1	NA	CASSLGTGVVRDQPQHF	TGTGCCAGCAGCTTAGGGACAGGGGTGGTAAGGGATCAGCCCCAGCATTTT
TRBV7-9	TRBJ2-7	TRBD2	NA	CASSLSGSYEQYF	TGTGCCAGCAGCCTTAGCGGGAGCTACGAGCAGTACTTC
TRBV7-9	TRBJ2-1	NA	NA	CASSSLASPVFNEQFF	TGTGCCAGCAGCAGCCTCGCTAGCCCAGTCTTTAATGAGCAGTTCTTC
TRBV27	TRBJ2-1	TRBD2	NA	CASSLIAGSYNEQFF	TGTGCCAGCAGCCTTATAGCGGGGTCCTACAATGAGCAGTTCTTC
TRBV5-6	TRBJ2-3	NA	NA	CASSYTGRTDTQYF	TGTGCCAGCAGCTACACCGGACGCACAGATACGCAGTATTTT
TRBV27	TRBJ2-7	NA	NA	CASSMDSSYEQYF	TGTGCCAGCTCCATGGACAGCTCCTACGAGCAGTACTTC
TRBV28	TRBJ1-5	NA	NA	CASSPGIFLYSNQPQHF	TGTGCCAGCAGTCCCGGGATCTTCCTTTATAGCAATCAGCCCCAGCATTTT
TRBV5-4	TRBJ2-3	TRBD2	NA	CASSFGGGRTDTQYF	TGTGCCAGCAGCTTTGGGGGAGGGCGCACAGATACGCAGTATTTT
TRBV5-6	TRBJ2-7	TRBD1	NA	CASSFDRDYEQYF	TGTGCCAGCAGCTTTGACAGGGACTACGAGCAGTACTTC
TRBV7-9	TRBJ2-7	NA	NA	CASSPTAVPQYF	TGTGCCAGCAGCCCAACCGCGGTCCCGCAGTACTTC
TRBV13	TRBJ2-7	NA	NA	CASSFSQALQQYF	TGTGCCAGCAGCTTCTCGCAGGCCTTACAGCAGTACTTC
TRBV30	TRBJ2-7	NA	NA	CAWSVRASGYEQYF	TGTGCCTGGAGTGTACGAGCCTCGGGCTACGAGCAGTACTTC
TRBV4-2	TRBJ2-1	TRBD1	NA	CASTQRGQSYPTYNEQFF	TGTGCCAGCACCCAAAGGGGACAGTCCTACCCCACCTACAATGAGCAGTTCTTC
TRBV28	TRBJ1-4	NA	NA	CASRDPGLTEKLFF	TGTGCCAGCAGAGACCCTGGACTCACGGAAAAACTGTTTTTT
TRBV9	TRBJ2-1	TRBD2	NA	CASSVWTSGRIEQFF	TGTGCCAGCAGCGTTTGGACTAGCGGGAGGATTGAGCAGTTCTTC
TRBV27	TRBJ1-1	NA	NA	CASSLRGVGNTEAFF	TGTGCCAGCAGTTTAAGGGGCGTGGGGAACACTGAAGCTTTCTTT
TRBV7-9	TRBJ2-7	TRBD2	once	CAIDLGLSYEQYF	TGTGCCATCGACTTGGGACTATCCTACGAGCAGTACTTC